The next 17 T cell receptor beta chains were all read from a single sample in a study of control samples from healthy donors and cancer patients. Here immunoSEQ multiplex PCR was the method, and the copy in TCRdb shows in-frame clones only, minus some. The profile covers about 140,000 clones, with 75% to 95% appearing a single time and more than 6.5% taken by the ten largest. Sequencing was done on a sample of blood. Source of these receptors: a man aged 18 to 29 in good health.

CDR3: CASSIQGHGSDEKLFF. In nucleotides, the CDR3 is TGTGCCAGTAGTATCCAAGGGCATGGCTCCGACGAAAAACTGTTTTTT. The V call is TRBV19, the J call TRBJ1-4; D remains unclear. This CDR3 is 16 amino acids long. V was trimmed by 3 bases and J by 8 bases, leaving 19 bases between them. CDR1 LNHDA and CDR2 SQIVND come from the germline V gene (reference sequence).

This clone showed up just once. This chain uses TRBV5-1 with TRBJ2-4; perhaps TRBD1 as D (6 bases). The V end was cut by 0 bases, the J end by 9 bases, with 10 bases between. CDR3 size: 13 residues. From germline, CDR1 is SGHRS and CDR2 YFSETQ. The CDR3, as DNA: TGCGCCAGCAGCTTGGGCCCAGGGGTCATTCAGTACTTC. Residues: CASSLGPGVIQYF.

V and J are TRBV19 and TRBJ2-5, with D tentatively TRBD2 (6 bases). Trimming cost V 7 bases and J 4 bases, with 13 bases left between them. Per germline, CDR1 LNHDA and CDR2 SQIVND (reference sequence). This CDR3 has 13 amino acids. This CDR3 is CASKEGAGETQYF. CDR3 nucleotides: TGTGCCAGTAAGGAGGGTGCTGGAGAGACCCAGTACTTC. Based on the CDR3 plus reference TRBV19 and TRBJ2-5, the full variable domain is DGGITQSPKYLFRKEGQNVTLSCEQNLNHDAMYWYRQDPGQGLRLIYYSQIVNDFQKGDIAEGYSVSREKKESFPLTVTSAQKNPTAFYLCASKEGAGETQYFGPGTRLLVL.

The chain combines TRBV29-1 with TRBJ1-4; possibly TRBD1 for D (6 bases). V shed 1 base and J shed 3 bases, with 15 bases lying between them. Germline V gene data show CDR1 as SQVTM and CDR2 as ANQGSEA. This CDR3 spans 16 amino acids. CDR3: CSVEVGDTGPNEKLFF. In DNA form, the CDR3 reads TGCAGCGTTGAAGTCGGGGACACAGGGCCTAATGAAAAACTGTTTTTT. Full variable domain (rest looked up from reference TRBV29-1 and TRBJ1-4): SAVISQKPSRDICQRGTSLTIQCQVDSQVTMMFWYRQQPGQSLTLIATANQGSEATYESGFVIDKFPISRPNLTFSTLTVSNMSPEDSSIYLCSVEVGDTGPNEKLFFGSGTQLSVL.

The V call is TRBV6-6, the J call TRBJ1-1, with D perhaps TRBD1 (6 bases). V lost 5 bases, J lost 8 bases, and 12 bases lay in between. The CDR3 sequence is 12 residues long. Germline-derived CDR1 and CDR2 are MNHNY and SVGAGI (reference sequence). The CDR3 DNA follows: TGTGCCAGCAGTCCAATCGACAGGGAAGCTTTCTTT. Translated, it gives CASSPIDREAFF.

The chain combines TRBV11-2 with TRBJ1-1; D is perhaps TRBD1 (6 bases). Germline V gene sequence: CDR1 SGHAT, CDR2 FQNNGV. V shed 5 bases and J shed 5 bases, with 15 bases lying between them. The CDR3 is 14 residues long. As DNA, the CDR3 is TGTGCCAGCAGCAGTACAGGGTGGGGGACTGAAGCTTTCTTT. Protein sequence: CASSSTGWGTEAFF.

This sequence joins TRBV5-6 and TRBJ2-7; possible D gene TRBD1, 6 bases. The germline gives CDR1 SGHDT, CDR2 YYEEEE. The ends were cut back, 4 bases at V and 7 bases at J, with 18 bases in the middle. The CDR3 sequence is 14 residues long. CDR3 bases: TGTGCCAGCAGCGTAGGACAGCCACCTTCGGAGCAGTACTTC. It codes for CASSVGQPPSEQYF.

The V and J genes are TRBV19 and TRBJ1-2; unclear D gene. The CDR3 consists of 13 residues. V shed 7 bases and J shed 4 bases, with 13 bases lying between them. The germline CDR1 and CDR2 sequences are LNHDA and SQIVND (reference sequence). CDR3 amino acids: CASTTHLLYGYTF. The CDR3 region has the DNA TGTGCCAGTACAACACATCTACTCTATGGCTACACCTTC.

V gene TRBV24-1 combines with J gene TRBJ2-3; no clear D. Germline V gene lookup returns CDR1 KGHDR and CDR2 SFDVKD. V lost 6 bases to trimming and J lost 4 bases, with 13 bases between them. CDR3 length: 14 amino acids. The CDR3 sequence is CATSTRAVADTQYF. CDR3 DNA: TGTGCCACCAGTACCCGGGCCGTCGCAGATACGCAGTATTTT.

This chain uses TRBV9 with TRBJ1-3, with no clear D. CDR1 is SGDLS and CDR2 is YYNGEE in the germline V gene. V was clipped by 0 bases and J by 0 bases, with 7 bases between them. The CDR3 has 15 amino acids. The CDR3 nucleotides are TGTGCCAGCAGCGTAGCGTCATTCTCTGGAAACACCATATATTTT. Encoded protein: CASSVASFSGNTIYF.

V and J are TRBV7-2 and TRBJ2-5, with 12 bases identical to TRBD2. CDR3 length: 17 amino acids. V lost 4 bases and J lost 7; bases outside the gene matches: 13. Germline loops: CDR1 SGHTA, CDR2 FQGNSA. This CDR3 is CASSSEVLAGGQATQYF. The CDR3 nucleotides are TGTGCCAGCAGCTCCGAGGTGCTAGCGGGGGGGCAGGCGACCCAGTACTTC.

The rearrangement uses TRBV9 and TRBJ2-3; weak D call: TRBD1 (5 bases). V was clipped by 0 bases and J by 0 bases, with 11 bases between them. The CDR3 is made up of 16 amino acids. CDR1 is SGDLS, CDR2 YYNGEE, per germline. The DNA for the CDR3 is TGTGCCAGCAGCGTAGCCCCCAGGACAAGCACAGATACGCAGTATTTT. This translates into CASSVAPRTSTDTQYF.

The CDR3 protein is CASSLVKRGQETQYF. Written as DNA, the CDR3 is TGTGCCAGCAGCTTAGTTAAGCGGGGGCAAGAGACCCAGTACTTC. This sequence joins TRBV11-2 and TRBJ2-5, with 8 bases fitting TRBD2. Germline CDR1 reads SGHAT; CDR2 reads FQNNGV. The trim removed 1 base at V and 2 bases at J, leaving 3 bases unmatched. CDR3 length: 15 amino acids.

This sequence joins TRBV6-5 and TRBJ2-7; D gene ambiguous. From germline, CDR1 is MNHEY and CDR2 SVGAGI. This CDR3 comprises 13 residues. V was shortened by 6 bases and J by 2 bases, with 11 bases between the two germline ends. CDR3 coding DNA: TGTGCCAGCAGGTTCCTGGCCACCTACGAGCAGTACTTC. Protein product: CASRFLATYEQYF.

The chain carries TRBV2 and TRBJ2-3, with 11 bases aligning to TRBD2. The CDR3 has 15 residues. Germline-derived CDR1 and CDR2 are SNHLY and FYNNEI. The trim removed 6 bases at V and 2 bases at J, leaving 4 bases unmatched. CDR3 in amino acids: CASRASGGNTDTQYF. Written as DNA, the CDR3 is TGTGCCAGCAGGGCTAGCGGGGGGAACACAGATACGCAGTATTTT.

The J gene is TRBJ1-3, the V gene TRBV6-5; D gene uncertain. CDR1 is MNHEY and CDR2 is SVGAGI in the germline V gene. This CDR3 region has 15 residues. V lost 7 bases, J lost 1 base, and 14 bases lay in between. In nucleotides, the CDR3 is TGTGCCAGCATTCCTGCAGCACAGTCTGGAAACACCATATATTTT. Translated, it gives CASIPAAQSGNTIYF.

This clone was detected a few times. The CDR3 loop is CASKPGLAVYEQYF. In DNA form, the CDR3 reads TGTGCCAGCAAACCAGGACTAGCGGTCTACGAGCAGTACTTC. V gene TRBV2 combines with J gene TRBJ2-7, with 10 bases matching TRBD2. With 7 bases clipped from V and 3 bases from J, the junction kept 6 bases outside the gene matches. This CDR3 has 14 amino acids. The V gene's germline CDR1 is SNHLY and CDR2 FYNNEI.